The 15 T cell receptor beta chains presented below share a single source sample, sequenced in a study of T cell responses to AZD1222 COVID-19 vaccine (dated by TCRdb to the early 2020s). Library preparation was by the immunoSEQ multiplex PCR assay. TCRdb took over this immuneACCESS table, retaining in-frame rearrangements with V and J assigned. Such tables are incomplete; in checked studies, under half of the missing clones stem from an unresolved V gene, and the remainder is unexplained. A total of about 100,000 clones appear in this sample, approximately 83% of them only once. The top ten clones comprise approximately 6.8% of the sample. What this sample's time point label stands for: baseline before first vaccination. The sequencing used peripheral blood, collected on day 0 of AZD1222 vaccination. These receptor sequences come from an adult in good health.

The chain carries TRBV7-9 and TRBJ1-4, with a possible D match to TRBD1 (5 bases). This CDR3 has 16 amino acids. V gave up 2 bases and J gave up 3 bases, with 13 bases separating them. Germline V lookup: CDR1 SEHNR, CDR2 FQNEAQ (reference sequence). For the CDR3, the DNA is TGTGCCAGCAGCTTAAGGGGAATCGGAGCTAATGAAAAACTGTTTTTT. This gives the protein CASSLRGIGANEKLFF. The entire variable domain, with the rest obtained from reference TRBV7-9 and TRBJ1-4, is as follows: DTGVSQNPRHKITKRGQNVTFRCDPISEHNRLYWYRQTLGQGPEFLTYFQNEAQLEKSRLLSDRFSAERPKGSFSTLEIQRTEQGDSAMYLCASSLRGIGANEKLFFGSGTQLSVL.

CDR3 protein: CASSQQALDVEKLFF. The CDR3 DNA is TGTGCCAGCAGCCAACAAGCCCTCGATGTGGAAAAACTGTTTTTT. This chain connects TRBV3-1 (or the pseudogene TRBV3-2) to TRBJ1-4; D is unresolved. Germline CDR1 is LGHDT and CDR2 is YNNKEL (reference sequence). CDR3 length: 15 residues. Trimming left V 2 bases short and J 8 bases short, with 15 bases between.

The chain couples TRBV10-3 to TRBJ2-1, with a weak D call TRBD2 (5 bases). Trimming stripped 5 bases from V and 9 bases from J, with 8 bases between. The CDR3 runs to 11 residues. The germline gives CDR1 ENHRY, CDR2 SYGVKD. This CDR3 is CAISSSLEQFF. In DNA, the CDR3 is TGTGCCATCAGTTCTAGCCTTGAGCAGTTCTTC.

The chain joins TRBV7-8 to TRBJ1-5, with D unresolved. CDR3 length: 15 residues. The germline V gene encodes CDR1 SGHVS and CDR2 FQNEAQ. V was clipped by 5 bases and J by 0 bases, with 11 bases between them. CDR3 region: CASSPWTYSNQPQHF. The CDR3 region has the DNA TGTGCCAGCAGCCCCTGGACGTATAGCAATCAGCCCCAGCATTTT.

The J gene is TRBJ1-4, the V gene TRBV6-5; 8 bases match TRBD1. The CDR3 loop spans 15 amino acids. Germline V gene lookup returns CDR1 MNHEY and CDR2 SVGAGI. J lost 8 bases, V lost 6 bases, and 11 bases had no gene match. CDR3 DNA: TGTGCCAGCAGGAAACACCGGGACAGGATGGAAAAACTGTTTTTT. It translates to CASRKHRDRMEKLFF.

The rearrangement links TRBV11-2 to TRBJ2-1, with D possibly matching TRBD2 (5 bases). This CDR3 has 18 residues. Trimming cost V 4 bases and J 4 bases, with 23 bases left between them. CDR1 and CDR2 (germline): SGHAT, FQNNGV. The chain's CDR3 is CASSSRAVETTGYNEQFF. For the CDR3, the DNA is TGTGCCAGCAGCTCCAGAGCGGTTGAAACTACGGGTTACAATGAGCAGTTCTTC.

The rearrangement uses TRBV6-4 and TRBJ2-1, with TRBD2 identical over 13 bases. The junction had 3 bases not matched to a gene; V was cut back by 6 bases and J by 4 bases. Germline V gene lookup returns CDR1 MRHNA and CDR2 SNTAGT. This CDR3 has 15 amino acids. In nucleotides, the CDR3 is TGTGCCAGCAGCATACTAGCGGGAGGGTACAATGAGCAGTTCTTC. Protein sequence: CASSILAGGYNEQFF.

This sequence joins TRBV6-2 or TRBV6-3 and TRBJ2-5, with D maybe TRBD2 (7 bases). This CDR3 is 14 amino acids long. Germline V CDR1 and CDR2: MNHEY, SVGEGT. V was cut by 4 bases and J by 5 bases, with 14 bases left in between. This chain's CDR3 is CASSSRGGLETQYF. The CDR3 DNA is TGTGCCAGCAGTTCGAGGGGGGGGCTCGAGACCCAGTACTTC.

The chain employs TRBV6-6 and TRBJ1-1, with D hard to call. The germline V gene has CDR1 MNHNY and CDR2 SVGAGI (reference sequence). This CDR3 contains 12 residues. V gave up 2 bases and J gave up 6 bases, with 7 bases separating them. The CDR3 here is CASSYVDAEAFF. CDR3 coding DNA: TGTGCCAGCAGTTACGTGGACGCTGAAGCTTTCTTT.

The chain links TRBV19 to TRBJ1-1; the D gene is possibly TRBD1 (5 bases). With 6 bases removed from V and 4 bases from J, the gap between germline ends came to 12 bases. The germline V gene encodes CDR1 LNHDA and CDR2 SQIVND (reference sequence). This CDR3 region has 13 residues. CDR3 loop: CASRSGGTTEAFF. CDR3 DNA: TGTGCCAGTAGGTCAGGCGGGACCACTGAAGCTTTCTTT.

The chain links TRBV10-3 to TRBJ2-1; D is perhaps TRBD1 (6 bases). Trimming removed 9 bases at V and 2 bases at J, with 8 bases between. Per the germline V gene, CDR1 is ENHRY and CDR2 is SYGVKD. The CDR3 spans 12 residues. The DNA of the CDR3 is TGTGCCATACAGGGTCCCTACAATGAGCAGTTCTTC. This gives the protein CAIQGPYNEQFF.

V gene TRBV19 combines with J gene TRBJ1-1; D remains unclear. CDR1 and CDR2 from the germline V gene are LNHDA and SQIVND (reference sequence). The V and J ends lost 5 bases and 4 bases respectively, with 5 bases between them. This CDR3 has 11 amino acids. In DNA form, the CDR3 reads TGTGCCAGTAGTCTGGGCACTGAAGCTTTCTTT. Translating it yields CASSLGTEAFF. Based on the CDR3 plus reference TRBV19 and TRBJ1-1, the full variable domain is DGGITQSPKYLFRKEGQNVTLSCEQNLNHDAMYWYRQDPGQGLRLIYYSQIVNDFQKGDIAEGYSVSREKKESFPLTVTSAQKNPTAFYLCASSLGTEAFFGQGTRLTVV.

The rearrangement joins TRBV6-2 or TRBV6-3 to TRBJ1-5; D may be TRBD1 (5 bases). The CDR3 covers 16 residues. Germline V gives CDR1 MNHEY, CDR2 SVGEGT. V lost 5 bases to trimming and J lost 3 bases, with 17 bases between them. The CDR3 DNA reads as TGTGCCAGCAGTAGGGGCCGCGGCAGGGTCAATCAGCCCCAGCATTTT. Its translation: CASSRGRGRVNQPQHF.

The CDR3 loop is CASSQETRTSGGPAGETQYF. CDR3 nucleotide sequence: TGTGCCAGCAGCCAAGAAACCCGTACTAGCGGGGGCCCTGCGGGGGAGACCCAGTACTTC. The rearrangement uses TRBV14 and TRBJ2-5; 11 bases match TRBD2. Per the germline V gene, CDR1 is SGHDN and CDR2 is FVKESK. The CDR3 consists of 20 residues. The ends lost 0 bases at V and 5 bases at J; junction bases unmatched: 17.

This clone was found many times. The chain is built from TRBV19 and TRBJ2-7; a possible D gene is TRBD2 (5 bases). The CDR3 covers 12 residues. V was trimmed by 1 base and J by 10 bases, leaving 11 bases between them. CDR1 and CDR2 from the germline V gene are LNHDA and SQIVND (reference sequence). In nucleotides, the CDR3 is TGTGCCAGTAGTATAGGTGGCAGCGGACAGTACTTC. Amino acid sequence: CASSIGGSGQYF.